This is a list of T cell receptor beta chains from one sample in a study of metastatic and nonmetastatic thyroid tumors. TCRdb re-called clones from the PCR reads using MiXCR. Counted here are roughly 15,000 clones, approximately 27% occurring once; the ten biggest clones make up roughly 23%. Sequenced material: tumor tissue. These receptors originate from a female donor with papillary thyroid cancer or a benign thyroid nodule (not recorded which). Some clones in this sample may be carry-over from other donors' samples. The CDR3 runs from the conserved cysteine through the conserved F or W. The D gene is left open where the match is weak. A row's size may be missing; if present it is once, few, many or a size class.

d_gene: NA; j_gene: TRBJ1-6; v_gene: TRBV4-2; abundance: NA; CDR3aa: CASSQADNSPLHF; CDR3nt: TGTGCCAGCAGCCAAGCAGATAATTCACCCCTCCACTTT
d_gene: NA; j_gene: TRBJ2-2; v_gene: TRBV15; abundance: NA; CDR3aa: CATSRELLGGELFF; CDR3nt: TGTGCCACTAGCAGAGAGCTTTTGGGCGGGGAGCTGTTTTTT
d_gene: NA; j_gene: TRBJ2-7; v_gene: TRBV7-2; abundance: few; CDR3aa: CASSPPSYEQYF; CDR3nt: TGTGCCAGCAGCCCCCCCTCCTACGAGCAGTACTTC
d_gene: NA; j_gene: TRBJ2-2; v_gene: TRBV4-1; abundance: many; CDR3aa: CASSQVGTGGPSTGELFF; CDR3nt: TGCGCCAGCAGCCAAGTTGGTACAGGAGGCCCGAGCACCGGGGAGCTGTTTTTT
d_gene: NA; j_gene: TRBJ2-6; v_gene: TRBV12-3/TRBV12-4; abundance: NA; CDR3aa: CASRPSRGGFWANVLTF; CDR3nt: TGTGCCAGCAGACCGTCCAGAGGCGGCTTCTGGGCCAACGTCCTGACTTTC
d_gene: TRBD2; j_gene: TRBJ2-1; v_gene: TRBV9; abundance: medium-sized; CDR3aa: CASSVGGLAGNEQFF; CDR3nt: TGTGCCAGCAGCGTGGGTGGACTAGCGGGGAATGAGCAGTTCTTC
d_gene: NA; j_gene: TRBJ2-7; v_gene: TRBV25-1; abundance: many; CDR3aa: CASSGGGEQYF; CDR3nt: TGTGCCAGCAGTGGAGGGGGCGAGCAGTACTTC
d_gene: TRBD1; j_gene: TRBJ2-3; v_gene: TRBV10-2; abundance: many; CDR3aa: CASSRQGTDTQYF; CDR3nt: TGCGCCAGCAGTCGACAGGGGACTGATACGCAGTATTTT
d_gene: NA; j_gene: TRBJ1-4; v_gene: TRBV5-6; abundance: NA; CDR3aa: CASSLAGTWGSEKLFF; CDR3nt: TGTGCCAGCAGCCTGGCGGGCACCTGGGGGTCTGAAAAACTGTTTTTT
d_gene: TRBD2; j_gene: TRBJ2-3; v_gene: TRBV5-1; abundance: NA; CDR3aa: CASSKLAGVAGTDTQYF; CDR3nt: TGCGCCAGCAGCAAACTAGCGGGAGTAGCCGGCACAGATACGCAGTATTTT
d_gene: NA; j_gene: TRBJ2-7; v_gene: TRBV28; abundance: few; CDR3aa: CAISLYRGEQYF; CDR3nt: TGTGCCATCAGTTTATACCGGGGCGAGCAGTACTTC
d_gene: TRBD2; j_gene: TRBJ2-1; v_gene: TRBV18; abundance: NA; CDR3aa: CASSPLGTSGILQFF; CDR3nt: TGTGCCAGCTCACCACTAGGGACTAGCGGGATTCTGCAGTTCTTC
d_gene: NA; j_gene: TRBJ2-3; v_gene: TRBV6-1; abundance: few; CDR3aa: CATGRTHGSGDTQYF; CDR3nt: TGTGCCACGGGGAGAACCCATGGTTCGGGTGATACGCAGTATTTT
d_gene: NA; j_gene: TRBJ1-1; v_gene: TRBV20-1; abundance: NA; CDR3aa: CSAATGARTEAFF; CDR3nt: TGCAGTGCGGCGACGGGGGCGCGAACTGAAGCTTTCTTT
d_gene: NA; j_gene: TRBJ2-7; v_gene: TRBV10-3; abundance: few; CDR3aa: CAIGERAPYEQYF; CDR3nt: TGTGCCATCGGTGAGCGGGCACCCTACGAGCAGTACTTC
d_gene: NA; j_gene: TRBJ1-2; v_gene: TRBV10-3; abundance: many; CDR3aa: CAMGSGVRNYGYTF; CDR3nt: TGTGCCATGGGGTCGGGGGTTCGGAACTATGGCTACACCTTC
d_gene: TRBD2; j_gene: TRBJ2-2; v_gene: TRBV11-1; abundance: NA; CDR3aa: CASSRGRGADTGELFF; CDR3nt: TGTGCCAGCAGCCGAGGGAGGGGAGCGGACACCGGGGAGCTGTTTTTT
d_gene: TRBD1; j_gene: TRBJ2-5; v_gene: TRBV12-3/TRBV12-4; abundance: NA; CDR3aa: CASSYTGTEETQYF; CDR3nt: TGTGCCAGCAGTTATACCGGGACAGAAGAGACCCAGTACTTC
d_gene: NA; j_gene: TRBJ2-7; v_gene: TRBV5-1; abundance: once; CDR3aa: CASSNPLAGEQYF; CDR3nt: TGCGCCAGCAGCAACCCGTTGGCGGGGGAGCAGTACTTC
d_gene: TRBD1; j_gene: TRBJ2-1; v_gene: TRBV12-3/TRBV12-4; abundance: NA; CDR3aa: CASSVPGTGDFVQFF; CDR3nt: TGTGCCAGCAGTGTACCCGGTACAGGGGATTTCGTGCAGTTCTTC
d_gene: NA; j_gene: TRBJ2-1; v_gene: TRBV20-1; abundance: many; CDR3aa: CSAPRGVSEFF; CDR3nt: TGCAGTGCTCCGAGGGGGGTCAGTGAGTTCTTC
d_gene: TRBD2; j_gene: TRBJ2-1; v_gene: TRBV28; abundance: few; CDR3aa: CASRLAGPSSYNYQFF; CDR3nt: TGTGCCTCAAGACTAGCGGGGCCGAGCTCCTACAATTATCAGTTCTTC
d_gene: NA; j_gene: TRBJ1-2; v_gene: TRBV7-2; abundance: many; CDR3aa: CASSLDNYGYTF; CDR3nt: TGTGCCAGCAGCTTAGACAACTATGGCTACACCTTC
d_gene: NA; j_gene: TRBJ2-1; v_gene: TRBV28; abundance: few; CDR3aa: CASSLEYNEQFF; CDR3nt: TGTGCCAGCAGCCTTGAGTACAATGAGCAGTTCTTC
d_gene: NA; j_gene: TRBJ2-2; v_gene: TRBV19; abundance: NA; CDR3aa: CATTTRQAGELFF; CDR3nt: TGTGCCACAACGACACGGCAAGCCGGGGAGCTGTTTTTT
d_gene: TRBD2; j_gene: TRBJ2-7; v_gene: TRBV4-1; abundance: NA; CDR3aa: CASSSGTSVYEQYF; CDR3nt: TGCGCCAGCAGCTCCGGGACTAGTGTCTACGAGCAGTACTTC
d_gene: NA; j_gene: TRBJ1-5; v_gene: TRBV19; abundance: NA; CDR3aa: CASSIDWNQPQHF; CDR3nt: TGTGCCAGTAGTATCGACTGGAATCAGCCCCAGCATTTT
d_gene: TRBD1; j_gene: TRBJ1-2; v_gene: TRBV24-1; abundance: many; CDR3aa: CATSDLGTGFYGYTF; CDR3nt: TGTGCCACCAGTGATTTGGGGACAGGGTTTTATGGCTACACCTTC
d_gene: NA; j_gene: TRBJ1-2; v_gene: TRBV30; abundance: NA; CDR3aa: CAWSTRVDYGYTF; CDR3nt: TGTGCCTGGAGTACCAGGGTCGACTATGGCTACACCTTC
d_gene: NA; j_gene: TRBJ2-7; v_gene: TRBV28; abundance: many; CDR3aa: CASNPWEGASYEQYF; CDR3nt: TGTGCCAGCAACCCCTGGGAGGGGGCCTCCTACGAGCAGTACTTC
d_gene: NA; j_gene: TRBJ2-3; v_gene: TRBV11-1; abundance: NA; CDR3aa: CASSLPLWDTQYF; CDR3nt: TGTGCCAGCAGCCTACCCCTCTGGGATACGCAGTATTTT
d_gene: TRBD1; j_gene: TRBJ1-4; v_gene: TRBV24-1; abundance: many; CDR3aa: CATSDPGTGGEKLFF; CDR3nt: TGTGCCACCAGTGATCCCGGGACAGGGGGGGAAAAACTGTTTTTT
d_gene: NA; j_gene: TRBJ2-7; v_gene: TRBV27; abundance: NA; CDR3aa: CASSLWHGHERYF; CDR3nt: TGTGCCAGCAGTTTATGGCATGGCCACGAGCGGTACTTC
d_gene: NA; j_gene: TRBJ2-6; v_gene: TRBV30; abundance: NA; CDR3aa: CAWTQTFSGANVLTF; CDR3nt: TGTGCCTGGACCCAGACCTTCTCTGGTGCCAACGTCCTGACTTTC
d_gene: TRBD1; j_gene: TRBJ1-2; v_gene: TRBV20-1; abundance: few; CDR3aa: CSARDLTGENYGYTF; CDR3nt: TGCAGTGCTAGAGATCTGACAGGGGAAAACTATGGCTACACCTTC
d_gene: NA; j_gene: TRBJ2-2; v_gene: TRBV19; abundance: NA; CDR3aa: CASSIKVLGWANTGELFF; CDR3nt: TGTGCCAGTAGTATTAAGGTCTTAGGATGGGCGAACACCGGGGAGCTTTTTTTT
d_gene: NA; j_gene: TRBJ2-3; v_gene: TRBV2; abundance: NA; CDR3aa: CASSEKAIVGSDTQYF; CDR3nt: TGTGCCAGCAGTGAAAAGGCTATCGTGGGTTCAGATACGCAGTATTTT
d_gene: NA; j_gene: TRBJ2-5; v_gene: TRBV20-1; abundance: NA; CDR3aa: CSAMTHRDGTQYF; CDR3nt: TGCAGTGCTATGACCCACAGGGACGGTACTCAGTACTTC
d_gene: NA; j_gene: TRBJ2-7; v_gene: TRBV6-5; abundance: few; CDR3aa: CASSSRDGGYYEQYF; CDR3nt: TGTGCCAGCAGTTCCCGGGACGGAGGATACTACGAGCAGTACTTC
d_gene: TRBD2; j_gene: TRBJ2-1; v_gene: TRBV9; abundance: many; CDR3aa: CASSSSGRAYNEQFF; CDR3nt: TGTGCCAGCAGCTCTAGCGGGAGGGCCTACAATGAGCAGTTCTTC
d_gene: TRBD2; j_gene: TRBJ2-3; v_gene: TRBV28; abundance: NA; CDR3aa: CASSLSRGEVDTQYF; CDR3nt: TGTGCCAGCAGTTTATCGCGGGGGGAGGTAGATACGCAGTATTTT
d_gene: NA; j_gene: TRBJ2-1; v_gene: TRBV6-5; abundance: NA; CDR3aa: CASSSIIGRSHEQFF; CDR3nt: TGTGCCAGCAGTTCGATTATCGGGAGATCCCATGAGCAGTTCTTC
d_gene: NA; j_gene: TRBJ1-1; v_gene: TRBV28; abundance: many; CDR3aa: CASRRRGSTEAFF; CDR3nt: TGTGCCAGCAGACGCAGGGGAAGCACTGAAGCTTTCTTT